This is a list of T cell receptor beta chains from one sample in a study of graft-versus-host responses after intestinal transplantation. What these receptors recognize is not known. Data came from immunoSEQ multiplex PCR; TCRdb stores just in-frame clones and leaves some out. The table records over 100,000 clones, around 90% of them present only once. This material consisted of unstimulated CD4+ T cells sorted from spleen or lymph node cells, taken before transplant. The source is a human donor who was the organ donor for an intestinal transplant. CDR3s include the opening cysteine and the closing phenylalanine or tryptophan. A D gene is named only where the DNA matches it firmly. Clone size is given for some rows only: seen once, a few or many times, or a class if the clone is expanded.

d_gene | j_gene | abundance | v_gene | CDR3aa | CDR3nt
- | TRBJ2-1 | - | TRBV13 | CASSLAWSEQFF | TGTGCCAGCAGCTTGGCCTGGAGTGAGCAGTTCTTC
TRBD2 | TRBJ2-1 | - | TRBV12-5 | CASGLVVSGSLNEQFF | TGTGCTAGTGGTTTGGTAGTTAGCGGGAGCTTGAATGAGCAGTTCTTC
- | TRBJ2-3 | - | TRBV7-8 | CASSLAGKNWVTDTQYF | TGTGCCAGCAGCTTAGCGGGAAAGAATTGGGTCACAGATACGCAGTATTTT
TRBD1 | TRBJ2-2 | - | TRBV14 | CASSTLRDRNTGELFF | TGTGCCAGCAGCACTCTCCGGGACAGGAACACCGGGGAGCTGTTTTTT
TRBD2 | TRBJ2-5 | - | TRBV19 | CASSIRAGGPRETQYF | TGTGCCAGTAGTATAAGAGCGGGAGGGCCTAGAGAGACCCAGTACTTC
- | TRBJ1-1 | - | TRBV20-1 | CSARSTAVAFF | TGCAGTGCTAGATCTACAGCGGTGGCTTTCTTT
- | TRBJ2-2 | - | TRBV7-2 | CASSFGRVETGELFF | TGTGCCAGCAGCTTCGGCAGGGTAGAAACCGGGGAGCTGTTTTTT
- | TRBJ2-3 | - | TRBV11-2 | CASSLGTDTQYF | TGTGCCAGCAGCTTAGGGACAGATACGCAGTATTTT
- | TRBJ1-5 | - | TRBV28 | CASISGFTQPQHF | TGTGCCAGCATTTCGGGCTTTACGCAGCCCCAGCATTTT
TRBD2 | TRBJ2-1 | - | TRBV5-1 | CASSFTPAGGPNEQFF | TGCGCCAGCAGCTTTACTCCAGCGGGAGGGCCGAATGAGCAGTTCTTC
- | TRBJ2-7 | - | TRBV10-3 | CAISESRGTASYEQYF | TGTGCCATCAGTGAGTCTCGGGGGACAGCCTCCTACGAGCAGTACTTC
- | TRBJ2-4 | few | TRBV6-1 | CASREAWDRLAKNIQYF | TGTGCCAGCAGGGAAGCTTGGGACCGCTTAGCCAAAAACATTCAGTACTTC
TRBD1 | TRBJ1-1 | - | TRBV9 | CASSGTGGMNTEAFF | TGTGCCAGCAGCGGGACAGGTGGAATGAACACTGAAGCTTTCTTT
- | TRBJ1-2 | - | TRBV5-1 | CASGGGVGRYGYTF | TGCGCCAGCGGTGGGGGGGTCGGGCGCTATGGCTACACCTTC
- | TRBJ1-2 | - | TRBV30 | CAWSRTWGYTF | TGTGCCTGGAGTAGGACCTGGGGCTACACCTTC
- | TRBJ1-1 | - | TRBV30 | CAWRGLTVEAFF | TGTGCCTGGAGGGGTTTGACAGTTGAAGCTTTCTTT
- | TRBJ1-5 | - | TRBV19 | CASSIKSDQPQHF | TGTGCCAGTAGTATTAAGAGTGATCAGCCCCAGCATTTT
- | TRBJ2-5 | - | TRBV7-9 | CASSLGPGAAETQYF | TGTGCCAGCAGCTTAGGCCCAGGGGCGGCGGAGACCCAGTACTTC
- | TRBJ1-2 | - | TRBV25-1 | CASSEAGSVYGYTF | TGTGCCAGCAGTGAAGCGGGTTCAGTCTATGGCTACACCTTC
- | TRBJ2-4 | - | TRBV19 | CASSMVAKNIQYF | TGTGCCAGTAGTATGGTAGCCAAAAACATTCAGTACTTC